These 30 T cell receptor beta chains came from one sample sequenced in a study of T-cell reconstitution after alpha-beta-depleted transplantation in children. Unique molecular identifiers were incorporated into the prepared TCRbeta library. TCRdb re-analysed the PCR reads in MiXCR, keeping a single row per CDR3 protein. This table has roughly 220,000 distinct CDR3 sequences, about 8.7% appearing once. This sample comprised PBMCs, mostly from graft donor cells, obtained 360 days after TCRalphabeta/CD19-depleted stem cell transplant. The receptors originated from a male patient aged 2-10 years who had a stem cell transplant for acute myeloid leukemia, so the T cells may come from the graft donor.

The chain carries TRBV20-1 and TRBJ1-1; D ambiguous. Germline V lookup: CDR1 DFQATT, CDR2 SNEGSKA (reference sequence). This CDR3 is 13 amino acids long. CDR3 amino acids: CSPSGNLNTEAFF. In DNA, the CDR3 is TGCAGCCCCTCTGGCAACTTGAACACTGAAGCTTTCTTT.

For the CDR3, the DNA is TGTGCCAGCAGCAACCCCGGACTAGCGGGGGGGTCGAACACCGGGGAGCTGTTTTTT. This translates into CASSNPGLAGGSNTGELFF. This chain links TRBV21-1 with TRBJ2-2; no check of the table's D call, TRBD2, against the DNA was made. TRBV21-1 is classified as a pseudogene. This CDR3 has 19 residues.

The chain employs TRBV9 and TRBJ2-1; D call uncertain. Trimming pared 0 bases from V and 5 bases from J, leaving 27 bases between. Germline CDR1 is SGDLS and CDR2 is YYNGEE. This CDR3 contains 20 residues. The CDR3 protein is CASSVVPRYHVLTADNEQFF. The DNA of the CDR3 is TGTGCCAGCAGCGTAGTCCCAAGGTATCATGTCCTGACCGCCGACAATGAGCAGTTCTTC.

The V gene is TRBV7-2, the J gene TRBJ2-3; D is unclear. The length of the CDR3 is 17 residues. Trimming left V 0 bases short and J 2 bases short, with 15 bases between. Looked up from germline, CDR1 is SGHTA and CDR2 is FQGNSA. DNA for the CDR3: TGTGCCAGCAGCTTAGCGCTTTACAGCCGATTCACAGATACGCAGTATTTT. Translation gives CASSLALYSRFTDTQYF.

Ten or more counts support this clonotype. The chain uses TRBV20-1 and TRBJ2-3; 7 nucleotides agree with TRBD1. The CDR3 extends over 15 amino acids. Germline values: CDR1 DFQATT, CDR2 SNEGSKA (reference sequence). V was pared by 4 bases and J by 2 bases, with 9 bases of the junction left unmatched. For the CDR3, the DNA is TGCAGTGCTACCGACAGGGCCCCATCCACAGATACGCAGTATTTT. Translating it yields CSATDRAPSTDTQYF.

This clonotype came up many times. This chain uses TRBV9 with TRBJ1-5; no definite D call. V dropped 0 bases and J dropped 2 bases, with 6 bases sitting between them. The germline V gene encodes CDR1 SGDLS and CDR2 YYNGEE. The CDR3 extends over 14 amino acids. CDR3 sequence reads: CASSVGGGNQPQHF. CDR3 DNA sequence: TGTGCCAGCAGCGTAGGGGGTGGCAATCAGCCCCAGCATTTT.

This clonotype was counted ten times or more. The chain links TRBV20-1 to TRBJ1-1, with 7 nucleotides matching TRBD1. This CDR3 spans 15 amino acids. V trimming: 7 bases; J trimming: 0 bases; junction bases outside the gene matches: 11. CDR1 is DFQATT, CDR2 SNEGSKA, per germline (reference sequence). CDR3 in DNA: TGCAGTGTCATCGCTAAACAGGGGATGAACACTGAAGCTTTCTTT. Translated, it gives CSVIAKQGMNTEAFF.

The CDR3 here is CASSQENAGTSTDTQYF. CDR3 coding DNA: TGCGCCAGCAGCCAGGAAAACGCAGGGACTAGCACAGATACGCAGTATTTT. The chain recombines TRBV4-3 with TRBJ2-3; D perhaps matches TRBD2 (6 bases). Deletions cut 3 bases from V and 0 bases from J, with 16 bases between. The CDR3 is made up of 17 amino acids. Germline V gene data show CDR1 as LGHNA and CDR2 as YSLEER.

This sequence joins TRBV18 and TRBJ2-1; D gene ambiguous. V was cut by 6 bases and J by 2 bases, with 14 bases left in between. This CDR3 is built from 15 residues. Per germline, CDR1 KGHSH and CDR2 LQKENI. The CDR3 reads CASSSWTNTYNEQFF. CDR3 coding DNA: TGTGCCAGCTCTTCTTGGACCAACACCTACAATGAGCAGTTCTTC. Full variable domain (outside the CDR3, taken from reference TRBV18 and TRBJ2-1): NAGVMQNPRHLVRRRGQEARLRCSPMKGHSHVYWYRQLPEEGLKFMVYLQKENIIDESGMPKERFSAEFPKEGPSILRIQQVVRGDSAAYFCASSSWTNTYNEQFFGPGTRLTVL.

This clonotype was detected many times. The V and J genes are TRBV5-1 and TRBJ2-1; 7 nucleotides align to TRBD1. CDR1 is SGHRS, CDR2 YFSETQ, per germline. This CDR3 spans 13 amino acids. V trimming: 4 bases; J trimming: 7 bases; junction bases outside the gene matches: 5. The CDR3 coding sequence is TGCGCCAGCAGCACCGGGACAGTTAATGAGCAGTTCTTC. This encodes CASSTGTVNEQFF.

This clonotype turned up a few times. The genes are TRBV6-1 and TRBJ2-7; 13 bases align to TRBD2. CDR3 length: 18 residues. Germline CDR1 MNHNS, CDR2 SASEGT. V lost 5 bases to trimming and J lost 3 bases; unmatched junction nucleotides: 13. For the CDR3, the DNA is TGTGCCAGCAGTCCCCGGACTAGCGGGAGAGTGAAACGCTACGAGCAGTACTTC. Translated, it gives CASSPRTSGRVKRYEQYF.

This clonotype was observed many times. This chain uses TRBV24-1 with TRBJ2-3, with TRBD1 matching over 7 bases. Germline lookup yields CDR1 KGHDR and CDR2 SFDVKD. This CDR3 has 15 residues. V was pared by 4 bases and J by 6 bases, with 9 bases of the junction left unmatched. CDR3 DNA sequence: TGTGCCACCAGTGAATCCTCTACAGGGGCGGATACGCAGTATTTT. This encodes CATSESSTGADTQYF.

The V call is TRBV29-1, the J call TRBJ2-1; the D gene could be TRBD1 or TRBD2 (6 bases each). Germline lookup yields CDR1 SQVTM and CDR2 ANQGSEA. The CDR3 sequence is 12 residues long. V lost 7 bases and J 6 bases, leaving 13 bases between the germline ends. As DNA, the CDR3 is TGCAGCGAAAAAGGAGGGGGCAATGAGCAGTTCTTC. Translated, it gives CSEKGGGNEQFF.

The CDR3 DNA sequence: TGTGCCAGCAGCTTCGACAGGGGGTATGAGCAGTTCTTC. This sequence encodes CASSFDRGYEQFF. The chain is built from TRBV11-1 and TRBJ2-1; 9 bases agree with TRBD1. Germline CDR1 reads SGHAT; CDR2 reads FQDESV (reference sequence). Trimming cost V 3 bases and J 8 bases; bases outside gene matches: 2. CDR3 length: 13 residues. Using reference TRBV11-1 and TRBJ2-1 for the parts outside the CDR3, the full variable domain is EAEVAQSPRYKITEKSQAVAFWCDPISGHATLYWYRQILGQGPELLVQFQDESVVDDSQLPKDRFSAERLKGVDSTLKIQPAELGDSAMYLCASSFDRGYEQFFGPGTRLTVL.

This clonotype was detected only a few times. This sequence joins TRBV5-5 and TRBJ1-1, with TRBD1 as a possible D gene (6 bases). In germline, CDR1 is SGHKS, CDR2 YYEKEE (reference sequence). The ends were cut back, 5 bases at V and 1 base at J, with 12 bases in the middle. The CDR3 runs to 14 residues. The CDR3 coding sequence is TGTGCCAGCAGAACACAGGGCTGGAACACTGAAGCTTTCTTT. It yields the protein CASRTQGWNTEAFF.

This clonotype was seen only a few times. The chain employs TRBV5-1 and TRBJ1-2; 9 bases are a match to TRBD1. Germline V gene sequence: CDR1 SGHRS, CDR2 YFSETQ. Unmatched junction bases numbered 4, after V lost 4 bases and J lost 6 bases. The CDR3 runs to 13 residues. The CDR3 DNA reads as TGCGCCAGCAGCCGGGACAGGGCGGATGGCTACACCTTC. Protein: CASSRDRADGYTF. Full variable domain (outside the CDR3, taken from reference TRBV5-1 and TRBJ1-2): KAGVTQTPRYLIKTRGQQVTLSCSPISGHRSVSWYQQTPGQGLQFLFEYFSETQRNKGNFPGRFSGRQFSNSRSEMNVSTLELGDSALYLCASSRDRADGYTFGSGTRLTVV.

This clonotype was detected many times. The chain combines TRBV12-3 or TRBV12-4 with TRBJ2-1, with 11 nucleotides matching TRBD2. CDR3 length: 12 residues. After removal of 6 bases from V and 10 bases from J, the junction contained 2 bases not matched to a gene. CDR3 residues: CASSSSGGEQFF. CDR3 nucleotides: TGTGCCAGCAGCTCTAGCGGGGGGGAGCAGTTCTTC.

This clonotype occurred a few times. The chain is built from TRBV5-1 and TRBJ2-3; D is possibly TRBD1 (6 bases). V lost 1 base and J lost 0, with 12 bases in between. CDR1 is SGHRS and CDR2 is YFSETQ in the germline V gene. CDR3 length equals 16 residues. The CDR3 reads CASSLLTGSSTDTQYF. DNA of the CDR3: TGCGCCAGCAGCTTGCTAACAGGGTCTAGCACAGATACGCAGTATTTT.

V usage is TRBV12-3 or TRBV12-4 and J usage is TRBJ2-5; no firm D call. The CDR3 is made up of 13 amino acids. V gave up 3 bases and J gave up 3 bases, with 8 bases separating them. The CDR3 DNA reads as TGTGCCAGCAGTTTTTACAGAGAAGAGACCCAGTACTTC. It yields the protein CASSFYREETQYF.

In the case of this clonotype: One end of the junction fails to match germline, which may point to a read error. The J gene is TRBJ2-1, the V gene TRBV12-3 or TRBV12-4; D is undetermined. This CDR3 is built from 15 residues. The chain's CDR3 is CASSLFFRSHNEQFF. CDR3 sequence (DNA): TGTGCCAGCAGCCTCTTCTTCCGCTCCCACAATGAGCAGTTCTTC.

This clonotype was seen at least ten times. The chain uses TRBV3-1 and TRBJ1-2; the match to TRBD1 covers 8 bases. CDR1 and CDR2 (germline): LGHDT, YNNKEL (reference sequence). V shed 4 bases and J 5 bases; nucleotides not matched to a gene: 12. The CDR3 loop spans 16 amino acids. The CDR3, as DNA: TGTGCCAGCAGCCCCCCGGACAGGGCAGTATTGTATGGCTACACCTTC. Translation: CASSPPDRAVLYGYTF.

At least ten counts were recorded for this clonotype. The chain is built from TRBV6-5 and TRBJ1-5; D not resolved. Germline CDR1 MNHEY, CDR2 SVGAGI. The CDR3 is 14 residues long. The V and J ends lost 0 bases and 7 bases respectively, with 10 bases between them. CDR3 region: CASSYSIGRQPQHF. CDR3 nucleotide sequence: TGTGCCAGCAGTTACTCGATAGGACGGCAGCCCCAGCATTTT.

This clonotype was counted many times. This rearrangement joins TRBV27 to TRBJ2-7; D is perhaps TRBD1 (6 bases). Germline loops: CDR1 MNHEY, CDR2 SMNVEV (reference sequence). The CDR3 runs 14 residues. Trimming removed 2 bases at V and 1 base at J, with 9 bases between. The DNA of the CDR3 is TGTGCCAGCAGTTTAAACAGGGAGTCCTACGAGCAGTACGTC. Amino acids: CASSLNRESYEQYV.

This clonotype was detected a few times. The J gene is TRBJ2-3, the V gene TRBV15; D remains unclear. Germline CDR1 and CDR2: LNHNV and YYDKDF (reference sequence). V was pared by 1 base and J by 0 bases, with 14 bases between. The length of the CDR3 is 17 residues. CDR3 sequence reads: CATSRGAQHPSTDTQYF. Here the CDR3 DNA reads TGTGCCACCAGCAGAGGTGCCCAGCACCCGAGCACAGATACGCAGTATTTT.

V and J are TRBV5-1 and TRBJ2-5, with TRBD1 as a possible D gene (6 bases). V dropped 1 base and J dropped 1 base, with 14 bases sitting between them. Germline CDR1 SGHRS, CDR2 YFSETQ. The CDR3 length is 16 residues. CDR3 protein: CASSLTSRRGQETQYF. As DNA, the CDR3 is TGCGCCAGCAGCTTGACTAGTCGCAGGGGCCAAGAGACCCAGTACTTC.

This clonotype was seen more than once but under ten times. This chain links TRBV7-9 with TRBJ2-7; no definite D call. CDR1 is SEHNR, CDR2 FQNEAQ, per germline (reference sequence). Trimming took 2 bases from V and 5 from J, leaving 13 bases between them. The CDR3 consists of 14 residues. The CDR3 bases are TGTGCCAGCAGCTTACAGGCAGGACCCAACGAGCAGTACGTC. It encodes CASSLQAGPNEQYV.

V and J are TRBV9 and TRBJ1-3, with D unresolved. The germline V gene has CDR1 SGDLS and CDR2 YYNGEE. This CDR3 comprises 16 residues. V was cut by 2 bases and J by 4 bases, with 16 bases left in between. The CDR3 DNA sequence: TGTGCCAGCAGCGTCTACCCTCGGAGCGGAGGAAACACCATATATTTT. Translating gives CASSVYPRSGGNTIYF.

This clonotype came up once. Possible read error: a much larger clone is one base away. The chain carries TRBV3-1 and TRBJ1-1; no reliable D call. The CDR3 has 15 residues. Germline V gene data show CDR1 as LGHDT and CDR2 as YNNKEL (reference sequence). V was pared by 4 bases and J by 4 bases, with 16 bases between. CDR3 loop: CASSPPGWVRTEAFF. Written as DNA, the CDR3 is TGTGCCAGCAGCCCACCAGGATGGGTGCGCACTGAAGCTTTCTTT.

The J gene is TRBJ2-5, the V gene TRBV29-1; no definite D call. V lost 3 bases, J lost 4 bases, and 9 bases lay in between. The germline V gene encodes CDR1 SQVTM and CDR2 ANQGSEA. The CDR3 is made up of 12 amino acids. The CDR3 protein is CSVEEMGETQYF. The CDR3 nucleotides read TGCAGCGTTGAGGAGATGGGAGAGACCCAGTACTTC.

There are a few counts of this clonotype. V usage is TRBV15 and J usage is TRBJ2-7; D remains ambiguous. Trimming removed 0 bases at V and 1 base at J, with 10 bases between. This CDR3 is built from 15 residues. Per the germline V gene, CDR1 is LNHNV and CDR2 is YYDKDF (reference sequence). The DNA of the CDR3 is TGTGCCACCAGCAGAGATAAGGGCTCATCCTACGAGCAGTACTTC. Its protein product is CATSRDKGSSYEQYF.